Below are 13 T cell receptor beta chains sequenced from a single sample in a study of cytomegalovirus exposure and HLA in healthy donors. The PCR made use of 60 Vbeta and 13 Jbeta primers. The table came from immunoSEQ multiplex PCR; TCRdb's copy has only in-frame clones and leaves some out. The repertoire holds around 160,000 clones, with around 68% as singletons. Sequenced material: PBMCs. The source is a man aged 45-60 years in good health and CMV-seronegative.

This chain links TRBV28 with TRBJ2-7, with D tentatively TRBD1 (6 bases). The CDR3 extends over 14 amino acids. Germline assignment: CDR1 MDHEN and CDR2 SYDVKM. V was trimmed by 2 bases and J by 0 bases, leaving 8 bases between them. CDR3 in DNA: TGTGCCAGCAGTTTAGTGGACAGCTCCTACGAGCAGTACTTC. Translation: CASSLVDSSYEQYF. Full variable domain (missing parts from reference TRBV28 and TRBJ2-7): DVKVTQSSRYLVKRTGEKVFLECVQDMDHENMFWYRQDPGLGLRLIYFSYDVKMKEKGDIPEGYSVSREKKERFSLILESASTNQTSMYLCASSLVDSSYEQYFGPGTRLTVT.

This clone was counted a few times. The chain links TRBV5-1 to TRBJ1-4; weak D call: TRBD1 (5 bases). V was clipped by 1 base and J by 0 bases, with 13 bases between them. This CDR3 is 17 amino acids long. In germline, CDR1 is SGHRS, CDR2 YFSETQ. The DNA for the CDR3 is TGCGCCAGCAGCTTGACAGGTTCCTCTGCAACTAATGAAAAACTGTTTTTT. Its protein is CASSLTGSSATNEKLFF.

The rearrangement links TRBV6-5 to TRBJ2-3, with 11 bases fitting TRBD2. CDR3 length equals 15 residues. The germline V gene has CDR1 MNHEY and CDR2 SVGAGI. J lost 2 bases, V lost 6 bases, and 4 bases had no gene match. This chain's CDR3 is CASRLLAGVTDTQYF. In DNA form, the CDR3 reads TGTGCCAGCAGGCTACTAGCGGGGGTCACAGATACGCAGTATTTT.

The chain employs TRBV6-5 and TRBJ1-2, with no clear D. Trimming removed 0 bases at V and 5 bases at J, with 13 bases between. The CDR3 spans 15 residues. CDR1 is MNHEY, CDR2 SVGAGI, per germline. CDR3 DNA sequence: TGTGCCAGCAGTTACTCGAGGCCAGCCAATTATGGCTACACCTTC. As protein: CASSYSRPANYGYTF.

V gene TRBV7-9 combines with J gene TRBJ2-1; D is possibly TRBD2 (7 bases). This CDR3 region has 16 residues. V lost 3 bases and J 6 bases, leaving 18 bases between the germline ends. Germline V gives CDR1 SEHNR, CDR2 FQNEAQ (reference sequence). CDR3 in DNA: TGTGCCAGCAGCTTTAACTTTGGGGGAGGGGGCAATGAGCAGTTCTTC. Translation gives CASSFNFGGGGNEQFF.

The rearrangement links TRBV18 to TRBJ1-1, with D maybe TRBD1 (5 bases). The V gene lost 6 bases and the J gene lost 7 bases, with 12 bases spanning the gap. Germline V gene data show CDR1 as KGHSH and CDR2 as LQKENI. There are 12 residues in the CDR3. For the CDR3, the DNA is TGTGCCAGCTCCGGGGGTCAGGATGAAGCTTTCTTT. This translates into CASSGGQDEAFF.

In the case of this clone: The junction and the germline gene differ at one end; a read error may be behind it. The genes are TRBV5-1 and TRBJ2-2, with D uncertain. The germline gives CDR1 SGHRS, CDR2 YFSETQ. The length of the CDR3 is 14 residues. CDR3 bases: TGCGCTAGCAGCTTGATACAGAGCCCCGGGGAGCTGTTTTTT. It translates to CASSLIQSPGELFF.

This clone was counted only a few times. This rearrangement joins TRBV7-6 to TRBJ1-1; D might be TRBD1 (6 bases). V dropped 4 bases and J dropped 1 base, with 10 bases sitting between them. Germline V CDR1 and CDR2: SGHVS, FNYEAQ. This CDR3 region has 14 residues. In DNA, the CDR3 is TGTGCCAGCAGCTCCAGGGGAAGGAACACTGAAGCTTTCTTT. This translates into CASSSRGRNTEAFF.

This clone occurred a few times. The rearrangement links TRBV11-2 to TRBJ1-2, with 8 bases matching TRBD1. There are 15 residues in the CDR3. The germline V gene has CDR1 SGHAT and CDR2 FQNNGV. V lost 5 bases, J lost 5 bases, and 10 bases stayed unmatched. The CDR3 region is CASSGTRGRRYGYTF. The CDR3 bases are TGTGCCAGCAGCGGAACCAGGGGGCGTAGGTATGGCTACACCTTC. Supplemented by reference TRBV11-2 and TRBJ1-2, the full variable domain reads EAGVAQSPRYKIIEKRQSVAFWCNPISGHATLYWYQQILGQGPKLLIQFQNNGVVDDSQLPKDRFSAERLKGVDSTLKIQPAKLEDSAVYLCASSGTRGRRYGYTFGSGTRLTVV.

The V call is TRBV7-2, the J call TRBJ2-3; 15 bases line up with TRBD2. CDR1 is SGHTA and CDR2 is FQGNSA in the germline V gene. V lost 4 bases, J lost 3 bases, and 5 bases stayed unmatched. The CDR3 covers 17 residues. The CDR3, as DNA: TGTGCCAGCAGCTCAGGACTAGCGGGGGGGAGGACAGATACGCAGTATTTT. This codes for CASSSGLAGGRTDTQYF.

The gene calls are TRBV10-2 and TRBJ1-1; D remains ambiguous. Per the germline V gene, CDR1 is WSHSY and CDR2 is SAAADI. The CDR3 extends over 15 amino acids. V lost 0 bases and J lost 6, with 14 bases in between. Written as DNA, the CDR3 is TGCGCCAGCAGTGAGTCCTTAGGGCCCGGGGCTGAAGCTTTCTTT. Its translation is CASSESLGPGAEAFF.

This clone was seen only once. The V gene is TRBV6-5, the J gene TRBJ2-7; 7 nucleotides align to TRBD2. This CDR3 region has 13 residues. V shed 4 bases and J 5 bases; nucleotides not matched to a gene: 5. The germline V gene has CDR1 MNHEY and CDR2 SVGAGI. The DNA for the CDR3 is TGTGCCAGCAGTTGGGGAGGGTTGAACGAGCAGTACTTC. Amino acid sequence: CASSWGGLNEQYF.

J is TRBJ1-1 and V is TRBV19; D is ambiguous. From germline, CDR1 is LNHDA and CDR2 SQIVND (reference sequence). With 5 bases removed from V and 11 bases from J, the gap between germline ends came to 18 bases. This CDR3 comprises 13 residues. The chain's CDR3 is CASSFDSKFAAFF. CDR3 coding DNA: TGTGCCAGTAGTTTCGACTCCAAATTTGCGGCTTTCTTT.